This TCR beta chain was documented in a study of blood T cell repertoires in COVID-19. Profiled with immunoSEQ multiplex PCR; TCRdb holds only in-frame clones, not every one. The sample lists about 220,000 clones, about four fifths occurring once. Per the germline V gene, CDR1 is MDHEN and CDR2 is SYDVKM. This CDR3 has 15 amino acids. V was clipped by 5 bases and J by 0 bases, with 14 bases between them. The origin of this receptor is a woman older than 75 with acute or convalescent COVID-19. J is TRBJ2-7 and V is TRBV28, with a tentative D call TRBD2 (6 bases). The sample taken for sequencing was peripheral blood. CDR3 sequence reads: CASSIGGISSYEQYF. The CDR3 nucleotides are TGTGCCAGCAGTATTGGGGGGATAAGCTCCTACGAGCAGTACTTC.